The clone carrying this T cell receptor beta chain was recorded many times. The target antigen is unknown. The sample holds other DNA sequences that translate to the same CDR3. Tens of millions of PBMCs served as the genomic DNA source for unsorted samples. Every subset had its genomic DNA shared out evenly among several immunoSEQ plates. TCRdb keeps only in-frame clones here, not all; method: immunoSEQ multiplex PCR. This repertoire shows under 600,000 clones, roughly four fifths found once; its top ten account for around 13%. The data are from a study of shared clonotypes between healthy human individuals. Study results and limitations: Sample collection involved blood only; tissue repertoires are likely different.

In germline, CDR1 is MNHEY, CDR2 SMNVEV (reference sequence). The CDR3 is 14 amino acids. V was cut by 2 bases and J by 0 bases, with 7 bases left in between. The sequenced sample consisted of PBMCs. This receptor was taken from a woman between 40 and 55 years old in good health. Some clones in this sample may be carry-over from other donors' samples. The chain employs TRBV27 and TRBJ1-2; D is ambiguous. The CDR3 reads CASSLRGPNYGYTF. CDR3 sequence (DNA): TGTGCCAGCAGTTTACGCGGCCCTAACTATGGCTACACCTTC.